This passage covers 18 T cell receptor beta chains from one sample sequenced in a study of T-cell reconstitution after alpha-beta-depleted transplantation in children. Unique molecular identifiers were built into the TCRbeta library. TCRdb re-called the PCR reads with MiXCR, one entry per CDR3 protein. The sample has roughly 340,000 distinct CDR3 sequences, roughly 16% seen once. The sequences come from PBMCs, mostly from graft donor cells, collected 360 days after TCRalphabeta/CD19-depleted stem cell transplant. The receptors originated from a male patient aged 2-15 years who had a stem cell transplant for acute lymphoblastic leukemia, so the T cells may come from the graft donor.

The chain links TRBV6-2 or TRBV6-3 to TRBJ2-7; 11 nucleotides agree with TRBD1. Germline CDR1 and CDR2: MNHEY and SVGEGT. Trimming cost V 4 bases and J 3 bases; bases outside gene matches: 8. This CDR3 is built from 16 residues. The CDR3 is CASSWTGGAIYYEQYF. For the CDR3, the DNA is TGTGCCAGCAGTTGGACAGGGGGCGCGATATACTACGAGCAGTACTTC.

This chain connects TRBV29-1 to TRBJ2-7; 12 bases are a match to TRBD2. The CDR3 has 16 residues. Trimming cost V 1 base and J 2 bases; bases outside gene matches: 6. Germline V CDR1 and CDR2: SQVTM, ANQGSEA. The CDR3 region has the DNA TGCAGCGTTGAAGGGCTAGCGGGAGGGCCTCCCTACGAGCAGTACTTC. This gives the protein CSVEGLAGGPPYEQYF.

This clonotype was found a few times. V usage is TRBV10-2 and J usage is TRBJ2-6, with no clear D. Germline lookup yields CDR1 WSHSY and CDR2 SAAADI. The CDR3 length is 19 residues. V dropped 0 bases and J dropped 0 bases, with 15 bases sitting between them. For the CDR3, the DNA is TGCGCCAGCAGTGAGTCAGTGCTGAACCGGGTCTCTGGGGCCAACGTCCTGACTTTC. It yields the protein CASSESVLNRVSGANVLTF.

This clonotype was observed at least ten times. The chain carries TRBV18 and TRBJ2-1, with D unresolved. CDR1 is KGHSH and CDR2 is LQKENI in the germline V gene. V was pared by 2 bases and J by 9 bases, with 8 bases between. The CDR3 runs to 12 residues. The CDR3 loop reads CASSPIVGEQFF. The DNA of the CDR3 is TGTGCCAGCTCACCAATTGTGGGTGAGCAGTTCTTC.

This clonotype appeared a few times. The chain carries TRBV5-1 and TRBJ2-7, with D possibly TRBD2 on 6 matching bases. The germline gives CDR1 SGHRS, CDR2 YFSETQ. Trimming shortened V by 3 bases and J by 5 bases, and 15 bases separated the two germline ends. This CDR3 region has 14 residues. Here the CDR3 reads CASSSIGGIDEQYF. CDR3 DNA sequence: TGCGCCAGCAGCTCCATCGGGGGTATCGACGAGCAGTACTTC.

CDR3 in DNA: TGTGCCAGCAGCTTAGGGGCTCGAATCAACAATGAGCAGTTCTTC. It translates to CASSLGARINNEQFF. This sequence joins TRBV7-2 and TRBJ2-1; D remains ambiguous. V lost 1 base to trimming and J lost 5 bases, with 12 bases between them. The V gene's germline CDR1 is SGHTA and CDR2 FQGNSA. CDR3 size: 15 residues.

The chain recombines TRBV10-1 with TRBJ2-3; D may be TRBD2 (5 bases). Germline lookup yields CDR1 WNHNN and CDR2 SYGVQD (reference sequence). V shed 7 bases and J shed 2 bases, with 7 bases lying between them. The CDR3 contains 12 residues. The CDR3 loop is CASKDFTDTQYF. The DNA for the CDR3 is TGCGCCAGCAAGGACTTCACAGATACGCAGTATTTT.

This chain uses TRBV7-9 with TRBJ1-1; a weak D match, TRBD1 (5 bases). V was clipped by 5 bases and J by 0 bases, with 10 bases between them. Looked up from germline, CDR1 is SEHNR and CDR2 is FQNEAQ (reference sequence). CDR3 size: 14 residues. CDR3 in amino acids: CASSMGRMNTEAFF. DNA for the CDR3: TGTGCCAGCAGCATGGGACGGATGAACACTGAAGCTTTCTTT. Together with reference TRBV7-9 and TRBJ1-1, the CDR3 gives the full variable domain: DTGVSQNPRHKITKRGQNVTFRCDPISEHNRLYWYRQTLGQGPEFLTYFQNEAQLEKSRLLSDRFSAERPKGSFSTLEIQRTEQGDSAMYLCASSMGRMNTEAFFGQGTRLTVV.

The sample holds a few counts of this clonotype. The gene calls are TRBV29-1 and TRBJ2-7; 8 bases align to TRBD1. Per germline, CDR1 SQVTM and CDR2 ANQGSEA. After removal of 4 bases from V and 5 bases from J, the junction contained 7 bases not matched to a gene. The CDR3 runs to 13 residues. CDR3 sequence reads: CSVGRTGRNEQYF. The DNA of the CDR3 is TGCAGCGTTGGGAGGACAGGGAGGAACGAGCAGTACTTC.

This clonotype has a handful of counts. The genes are TRBV20-1 and TRBJ2-7; D is unclear. The CDR3 is 10 residues long. V was cut by 0 bases and J by 8 bases, with 5 bases left in between. Germline lookup yields CDR1 DFQATT and CDR2 SNEGSKA (reference sequence). The CDR3 reads CSARERKQYF. For the CDR3, the DNA is TGCAGTGCTAGAGAGCGGAAGCAGTACTTC.

This clonotype was observed many times. This chain joins TRBV28 and TRBJ2-5; 10 positions agree with TRBD2. The CDR3 runs 17 residues. Trimming removed 0 bases from V and 5 bases from J; junction bases left unmatched: 9. Germline V gives CDR1 MDHEN, CDR2 SYDVKM. The CDR3 reads CASSLWDGLAGVETQYF. The CDR3 DNA follows: TGTGCCAGCAGTTTATGGGATGGCCTAGCGGGAGTTGAGACCCAGTACTTC. The variable domain in full, completed from reference TRBV28 and TRBJ2-5, reads DVKVTQSSRYLVKRTGEKVFLECVQDMDHENMFWYRQDPGLGLRLIYFSYDVKMKEKGDIPEGYSVSREKKERFSLILESASTNQTSMYLCASSLWDGLAGVETQYFGPGTRLLVL.

The chain carries TRBV12-3 or TRBV12-4 and TRBJ2-1; no reliable D call. The V end lost 6 bases, the J end lost 9 bases, and 12 bases lay between the germline ends. This CDR3 spans 12 amino acids. Written as DNA, the CDR3 is TGTGCCAGCAGCCCCGAGGTTGTTGAGCAGTTCTTC. It encodes CASSPEVVEQFF.

The V and J genes are TRBV4-1 and TRBJ1-5, with TRBD1 matching over 7 bases. The V and J ends lost 0 bases and 7 bases, in that order; junction bases with no gene match: 6. The CDR3 runs 15 residues. Germline V gives CDR1 MGHRA, CDR2 YSYEKL. The chain's CDR3 is CASSQDHAGGQPQHF. CDR3 sequence (DNA): TGCGCCAGCAGCCAAGATCACGCAGGGGGACAGCCCCAGCATTTT.

This sequence joins TRBV29-1 and TRBJ2-3; no firm D call. CDR1 SQVTM and CDR2 ANQGSEA come from the germline V gene. The length of the CDR3 is 10 residues. The V gene lost 6 bases and the J gene lost 5 bases, with 6 bases spanning the gap. The CDR3 sequence is CSVSEDTQYF. The CDR3 DNA follows: TGCAGCGTGAGCGAAGATACGCAGTATTTT.

This clonotype was seen a handful of times. The V gene is TRBV3-1, the J gene TRBJ2-3; 8 bases match TRBD1. This CDR3 comprises 15 residues. V trimming: 0 bases; J trimming: 4 bases; junction bases outside the gene matches: 3. Looked up from germline, CDR1 is LGHDT and CDR2 is YNNKEL (reference sequence). DNA of the CDR3: TGTGCCAGCAGCCAAGAGGGACAGGACCCAGATACGCAGTATTTT. It yields the protein CASSQEGQDPDTQYF.

The table lists this clonotype with many counts. The gene calls are TRBV20-1 and TRBJ2-7; 8 positions agree with TRBD1. CDR1 DFQATT and CDR2 SNEGSKA come from the germline V gene (reference sequence). The CDR3 runs 13 residues. V lost 5 bases and J lost 4; bases outside the gene matches: 7. The CDR3 DNA follows: TGCAGTGCTGGACAGGGATTGGAGTACGAGCAGTACTTC. Amino acid sequence: CSAGQGLEYEQYF.

The chain employs TRBV5-1 and TRBJ2-5; a weak D match, TRBD1 (6 bases). The CDR3 is 14 residues long. The germline CDR1 and CDR2 sequences are SGHRS and YFSETQ. V lost 4 bases to trimming and J lost 5 bases, with 15 bases between them. The DNA for the CDR3 is TGCGCCAGCAGCCAATCGACAGGCAGGGAGACCCAGTACTTC. Residues: CASSQSTGRETQYF.

The rearrangement uses TRBV4-3 and TRBJ2-1, with TRBD2 matching 7 bases. The CDR3 is 17 amino acids. J was trimmed by 4 bases and V by 3 bases; bases with no gene match: 12. CDR1 is LGHNA and CDR2 is YSLEER in the germline V gene. CDR3 sequence (DNA): TGCGCCAGCAGCCAGAGGATAGGACTAGTTGGGTACAATGAGCAGTTCTTC. Amino acids: CASSQRIGLVGYNEQFF.